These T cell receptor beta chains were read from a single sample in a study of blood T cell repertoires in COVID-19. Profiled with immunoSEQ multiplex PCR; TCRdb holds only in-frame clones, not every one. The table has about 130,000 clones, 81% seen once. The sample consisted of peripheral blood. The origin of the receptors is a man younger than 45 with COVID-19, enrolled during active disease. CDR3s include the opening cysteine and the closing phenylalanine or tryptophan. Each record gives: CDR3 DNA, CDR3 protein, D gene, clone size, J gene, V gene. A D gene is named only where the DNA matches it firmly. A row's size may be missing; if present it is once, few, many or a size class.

TGTGCCAGCATCGAAGACAGGGGTGGGATGAACACTGAAGCTTTCTTT CASIEDRGGMNTEAFF TRBD1 NA TRBJ1-1 TRBV3-1/TRBV3-2
TGTGCCAGCAGCCCGTCCCTCTCCTACGAGCAGTACTTC CASSPSLSYEQYF NA NA TRBJ2-7 TRBV3-1/TRBV3-2
TGTGCCAGCAGCTCCGGGACAGGGAGAAACACCATATATTTT CASSSGTGRNTIYF TRBD1 NA TRBJ1-3 TRBV5-5
TGTGCCAGCAGCTTAGGAGGCGCGGGACCATCCCTAGACAATGAGCAGTTCTTC CASSLGGAGPSLDNEQFF NA NA TRBJ2-1 TRBV7-8
TGTGCCAGCAGCTTAATGCCAGGGGCTTCCCCCCTCCACTTT CASSLMPGASPLHF NA NA TRBJ1-6 TRBV7-3
TGTGCCAGCAGCTCCCGGACTAGCAGGCACTCCTACGAGCAGTACTTC CASSSRTSRHSYEQYF TRBD2 NA TRBJ2-7 TRBV11-3
TGTGCCAGCAGTTTCGGGATTGAGCAGTACTTC CASSFGIEQYF NA NA TRBJ2-7 TRBV12-3/TRBV12-4
TGTGCCAGCAGCCCGGGACAGGGGGCCTATGGGGCCAACGTCCTGACTTTC CASSPGQGAYGANVLTF TRBD1 few TRBJ2-6 TRBV27
TGTGCCAGCAGCGCCCTGACAGGGGTCGGGGAGCTGTTTTTT CASSALTGVGELFF TRBD1 NA TRBJ2-2 TRBV11-3
TGCGCCAGCAGCTTGAAGGTCGCTAGCCCCTCGGTTGACAAAAACATTCAGTACTTC CASSLKVASPSVDKNIQYF NA NA TRBJ2-4 TRBV5-1
TGTGCCAGCAGTTTAGGGACAGGGGCCGAGCAGTACTTC CASSLGTGAEQYF TRBD1 NA TRBJ2-7 TRBV12-3/TRBV12-4
TGCGCCAGCAGCTTGATGGAGGGGAGGAGGACTGAAGCTTTCTTT CASSLMEGRRTEAFF NA NA TRBJ1-1 TRBV5-1
TGTGCCAGCAGTTTAGGCAATGCGGCCGCCCTGGGCAATCAGCCCCAGCATTTT CASSLGNAAALGNQPQHF NA NA TRBJ1-5 TRBV28
TGTGCCAGCAGCGTAGAAGAGGACAGCCTTAAAAACATTCAGTACTTC CASSVEEDSLKNIQYF NA NA TRBJ2-4 TRBV9
TGCGCCAGCAGTGGACTAGCGGGAGATAACTACAATGAGCAGTTCTTC CASSGLAGDNYNEQFF TRBD2 NA TRBJ2-1 TRBV10-2
TGTGCCAGCAGTTACTCGAGGCTAGCGGGAGGGCCTCTAAACGAGCAGTACTTC CASSYSRLAGGPLNEQYF TRBD2 NA TRBJ2-7 TRBV6-2/TRBV6-3
TGTGCCAGCAGCCCCTCGGGGACATCTGGAAACACCATATATTTT CASSPSGTSGNTIYF NA NA TRBJ1-3 TRBV9
TGTGCCAGTAGTACCCCTAAAGGCTACACCTTC CASSTPKGYTF NA NA TRBJ1-2 TRBV19
TGTGCCAGCGTCACTGAATGGACAGGAAACTATGGCTACACCTTC CASVTEWTGNYGYTF TRBD1 few TRBJ1-2 TRBV6-5
TGCGCCAGCAGTGAGCGGGAGACAGATACGCAGTATTTT CASSERETDTQYF NA NA TRBJ2-3 TRBV10-2
TGTGCCAGCAGTTACGGACAGGGCAACACTGAAGCTTTCTTT CASSYGQGNTEAFF TRBD1 NA TRBJ1-1 TRBV6-5
TGCGCCAGCAGCCTAACAGGGGCTCCCGAAGAGACCCAGTACTTC CASSLTGAPEETQYF TRBD1 NA TRBJ2-5 TRBV5-1
TGCGCCAGCAGCTTCCAGGGCTATGGCTACACCTTC CASSFQGYGYTF NA NA TRBJ1-2 TRBV5-1
TGTGCCAGCAGCCGTATGGCTGGCTACACCTTC CASSRMAGYTF NA few TRBJ1-2 TRBV5-6
TGTGCCAGCAGCGACGGACAGGGAACGGGGAATCAGCCCCAGCATTTT CASSDGQGTGNQPQHF TRBD1 few TRBJ1-5 TRBV9
TGTGCCAGCAGGGCAGCTAAGGGACAGGTCGCTACCCTCCACTTT CASRAAKGQVATLHF TRBD1 NA TRBJ1-6 TRBV2
TGTGCCAGCAGCTTAGATAGGTGGCAGGCGACGAACACCGGGGAGCTGTTTTTT CASSLDRWQATNTGELFF NA NA TRBJ2-2 TRBV11-3
TGTGCCAGCAGCCCCTACTTACTAGCGGGGGGCACAGATACGCAGTATTTT CASSPYLLAGGTDTQYF TRBD2 once TRBJ2-3 TRBV7-3
TGCGCCAGCAGCTTCATTAACAGGGGTTTCCAAGAGACCCAGTACTTC CASSFINRGFQETQYF TRBD1 NA TRBJ2-5 TRBV5-1
TGTGCCAGCAGCTTGGAGGGACAGACCTACAATGAGCAGTTCTTC CASSLEGQTYNEQFF TRBD1 NA TRBJ2-1 TRBV5-4
TGTGCCAGCAGCCGCGGACAGGGAAGGGTGAACACTGAAGCTTTCTTT CASSRGQGRVNTEAFF TRBD1 NA TRBJ1-1 TRBV7-8
TGTGCCAGCAGTTTACCAGGGGGCAATGGCTACACCTTC CASSLPGGNGYTF TRBD1 NA TRBJ1-2 TRBV12-3/TRBV12-4
TGTGCCAGCAGTGAAACAGGGGGGACATATGGCTACACCTTC CASSETGGTYGYTF TRBD1 NA TRBJ1-2 TRBV6-1
TGTGCCAGTAGTATCTCTTTGAACACTGAAGCTTTCTTT CASSISLNTEAFF NA NA TRBJ1-1 TRBV19
TGTGCCAGCAGTGAAGAGGCGGGAGTAGGGGCCTACAATGAGCAGTTCTTC CASSEEAGVGAYNEQFF TRBD2 NA TRBJ2-1 TRBV6-1
TGTGCCGGCCCTCGTGGGGCGCGGGGGACCGGGGAGCTGTTTTTT CAGPRGARGTGELFF TRBD2 NA TRBJ2-2 TRBV7-3
TGTGCCAGCAGAGGACTAGCGGGAGAGACCGGGGAGCTGTTTTTT CASRGLAGETGELFF TRBD2 NA TRBJ2-2 TRBV7-8
TGTGCCAGCAGCCCCCAGCGGGAGGGGTATTACTACGAGCAGTACTTC CASSPQREGYYYEQYF TRBD2 NA TRBJ2-7 TRBV3-1/TRBV3-2
TGCAGCGTTGTACTAGCGGGAGATATTAGTGGGCAAGAGACCCAGTACTTC CSVVLAGDISGQETQYF TRBD2 NA TRBJ2-5 TRBV29-1
TGTGCCAGCAGAACGCCTACAGGGGGCGGTGAAAAACTGTTTTTT CASRTPTGGGEKLFF TRBD1 NA TRBJ1-4 TRBV28
TGTGCCAGCAGCTCCAGGGAGACCCAGTACTTC CASSSRETQYF NA NA TRBJ2-5 TRBV7-2
TGTGCCAGCAGCTTATTCGGGGACAGGGGCCTCTATGGCTACACCTTC CASSLFGDRGLYGYTF TRBD1 NA TRBJ1-2 TRBV5-5
TGTGCCAGCAGCGTCGGGGTGGGACAGGGGGTGCTACGCTACGAGCAGTACTTC CASSVGVGQGVLRYEQYF TRBD1 NA TRBJ2-7 TRBV9
TGTGCCAGCAGTACCCCGGGACAGGGAATGGGGTCACCCCTCCACTTT CASSTPGQGMGSPLHF TRBD1 NA TRBJ1-6 TRBV28
TGTGCCAGCAGCGTAGGGGACACCTATCAGCCCCAGCATTTT CASSVGDTYQPQHF NA NA TRBJ1-5 TRBV9
TGTGCCAGCAGTCCCCTCAGGGGGAACACTGAAGCTTTCTTT CASSPLRGNTEAFF NA NA TRBJ1-1 TRBV27
TGTGCCAGCAGCTCCATGGGCGGGGGCCGCACCGGGGAGCTGTTTTTT CASSSMGGGRTGELFF NA NA TRBJ2-2 TRBV5-4
TGCGCCAGCAGCGAGCAACCCTACGAGCAGTACTTC CASSEQPYEQYF NA NA TRBJ2-7 TRBV5-1
TGTGCCATCAGTGAATCCGGGGGATCCTACGAGCAGTACTTC CAISESGGSYEQYF NA NA TRBJ2-7 TRBV10-3
TGTGCCAGCATCACAGGGGGGTATGGCTACACCTTC CASITGGYGYTF TRBD1 NA TRBJ1-2 TRBV28
TGCGCCAGCAGCCCTGCGGACAGGGGTGTTGGACAGCCCCAGCATTTT CASSPADRGVGQPQHF TRBD1 NA TRBJ1-5 TRBV4-1
TGTGCCAGCAGCCCCCGAGGGGGACACTCTGGAAACACCATATATTTT CASSPRGGHSGNTIYF NA NA TRBJ1-3 TRBV7-6
TGTGCCAGCAGCTTCTACACGCCAGGGGGGCCAGATACGCAGTATTTT CASSFYTPGGPDTQYF NA NA TRBJ2-3 TRBV13
TGTGCTTCGGATGGAGGGGAGGGCAAGCCCCAGCATTTT CASDGGEGKPQHF NA once TRBJ1-5 TRBV30
TGTGCCAGCAGCCCCAGGGGGCGTCGTCAGCCCCAGCATTTT CASSPRGRRQPQHF TRBD1 NA TRBJ1-5 TRBV28
TGTGCCAGCTCTCGACAGGGGTCGGATCAGCCCCAGCATTTT CASSRQGSDQPQHF TRBD1 few TRBJ1-5 TRBV18
TGTGCCAGCAGCTTTGGACTAGCGGGGGAGCGGGTAGAGACCCAGTACTTC CASSFGLAGERVETQYF TRBD2 NA TRBJ2-5 TRBV7-2
TGTGCCAGTAGCGTACAGGGGGCAAACAATGAGCAGTTCTTC CASSVQGANNEQFF TRBD1 NA TRBJ2-1 TRBV19
TGTGCCTGGAGGGGAGGGCCCTACAATGAGCAGTTCTTC CAWRGGPYNEQFF TRBD2 once TRBJ2-1 TRBV30
TGTGCCAGCAGTTCGCAAGCGGGAGTAAGGCTTTACAATGAGCAGTTCTTC CASSSQAGVRLYNEQFF TRBD2 few TRBJ2-1 TRBV28